This record concerns one T cell receptor beta chain sequence. A much larger clone differs by one base, so this may be a read error. The sample originates from a study of T cells in Graves' hyperthyroidism and ophthalmopathy. Every diagnosis used clinical symptoms, serum thyroxine and TRAb, thyroid ultrasound and orbital computed tomography. A 10 ml volume of fresh peripheral blood provided the PBMCs. The CDR3 has 14 residues. Germline-derived CDR1 and CDR2 are MNHEY and SVGAGI. V was trimmed by 0 bases and J by 8 bases, leaving 12 bases between them. RNA transcripts were the template for amplifying TCR beta CDR3 regions. The TCR CDR3 first-round RT-PCR relied on the HTBI primer set. TCRdb called the multiplex PCR reads again in MiXCR, with one record for every CDR3 protein. The repertoire includes hundreds of thousands of distinct CDR3 sequences, over 12% of them detected once, and about 3.9% sits in the top ten.

This receptor was obtained from a woman in her forties with Graves' ophthalmopathy. The material sequenced was blood. V is TRBV6-5 and J is TRBJ2-3; D may be TRBD1 or TRBD2 (5 bases each). The CDR3 DNA reads TGTGCCAGCAGTTACTCGGGCGAGAGGGGTACGCAGTATTTT. Protein sequence: CASSYSGERGTQYF.